This TCR beta chain was retrieved from a study of cytomegalovirus exposure and HLA in healthy donors. Turning to this clone: Its antigen is still unknown.

This CDR3 comprises 15 residues. The ends lost 0 bases at V and 4 bases at J; junction bases unmatched: 4. Germline V CDR1 and CDR2: MNHEY, SVGAGI. A multiplex PCR was run with 60 Vbeta primers and 13 Jbeta primers. Only in-frame clones appear in the TCRdb table, and some are missing; sequencing was by immunoSEQ multiplex PCR. The sample contains about 190,000 clones, about 89% of which appear only once. Findings and limits, study-wide: In presence/absence analyses, roughly uniform sequencing depth across donors was assumed. A later analysis reported that several of the most significant clusters appeared to be linked to common viral pathogens, among them Epstein-Barr virus. TCR beta V- and J-gene trimming was later associated with a missense DCLRE1C variant.

V usage is TRBV6-5 and J usage is TRBJ2-3; 7 bases line up with TRBD1. This sequence originates from a man aged 25-45 years in good health and CMV-seronegative. Sample: PBMCs. The CDR3 DNA reads as TGTGCCAGCAGTTACTCAGGGGGCATGTCAGATACGCAGTATTTT. Translated, it gives CASSYSGGMSDTQYF.